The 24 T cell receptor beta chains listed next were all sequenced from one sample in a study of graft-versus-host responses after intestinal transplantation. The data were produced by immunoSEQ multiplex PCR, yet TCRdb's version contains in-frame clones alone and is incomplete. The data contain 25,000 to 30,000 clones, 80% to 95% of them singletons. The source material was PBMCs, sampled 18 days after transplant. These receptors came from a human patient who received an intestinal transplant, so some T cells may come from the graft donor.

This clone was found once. The CDR3 reads CASTWTRANTEAFF. In nucleotides, the CDR3 is TGTGCCAGCACTTGGACACGTGCGAACACTGAAGCTTTCTTT. The chain has TRBV6-1 and TRBJ1-1, with a weak D call TRBD1 (5 bases). This CDR3 comprises 14 residues. V lost 7 bases to trimming and J lost 1 base, with 13 bases between them. Germline V lookup: CDR1 MNHNS, CDR2 SASEGT.

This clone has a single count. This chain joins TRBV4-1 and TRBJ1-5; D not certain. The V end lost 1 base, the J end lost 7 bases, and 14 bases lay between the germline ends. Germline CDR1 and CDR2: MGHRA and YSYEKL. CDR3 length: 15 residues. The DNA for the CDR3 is TGCGCCAGCAGCCAAGGGGAACTAGGGCGGCAGCCCCAGCATTTT. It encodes CASSQGELGRQPQHF.

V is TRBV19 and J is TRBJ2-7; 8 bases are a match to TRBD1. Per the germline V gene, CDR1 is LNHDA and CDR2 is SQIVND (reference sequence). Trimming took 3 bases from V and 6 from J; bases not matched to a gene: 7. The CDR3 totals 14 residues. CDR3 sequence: CASSIGTGGGEQYF. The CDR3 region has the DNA TGTGCCAGTAGTATCGGGACAGGAGGTGGCGAGCAGTACTTC.

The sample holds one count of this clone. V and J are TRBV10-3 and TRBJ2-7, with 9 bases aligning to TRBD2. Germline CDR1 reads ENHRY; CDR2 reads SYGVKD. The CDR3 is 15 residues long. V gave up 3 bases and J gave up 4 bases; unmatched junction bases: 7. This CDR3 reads CAISEPSGENYEQYF. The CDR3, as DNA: TGTGCCATCAGTGAACCTAGCGGGGAAAATTACGAGCAGTACTTC.

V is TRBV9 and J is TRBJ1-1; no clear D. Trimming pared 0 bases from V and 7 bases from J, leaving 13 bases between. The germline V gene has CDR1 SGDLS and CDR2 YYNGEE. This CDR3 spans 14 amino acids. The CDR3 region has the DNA TGTGCCAGCAGCGTAGGGTCAGGTTCAGATGAAGCTTTCTTT. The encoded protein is CASSVGSGSDEAFF.

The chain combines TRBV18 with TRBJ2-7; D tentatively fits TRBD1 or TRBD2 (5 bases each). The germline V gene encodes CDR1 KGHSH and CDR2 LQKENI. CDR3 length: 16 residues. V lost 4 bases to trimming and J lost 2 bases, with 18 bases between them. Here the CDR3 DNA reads TGTGCCAGCTCACTTGCCACCGGGACCGAACCCTACGAGCAGTACTTC. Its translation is CASSLATGTEPYEQYF.

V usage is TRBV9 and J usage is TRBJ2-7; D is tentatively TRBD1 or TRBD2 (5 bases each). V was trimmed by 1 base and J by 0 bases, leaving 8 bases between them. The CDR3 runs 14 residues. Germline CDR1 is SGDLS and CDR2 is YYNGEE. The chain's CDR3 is CASSVTGTSYEQYF. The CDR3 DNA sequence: TGTGCCAGCAGCGTAACGGGGACCTCCTACGAGCAGTACTTC. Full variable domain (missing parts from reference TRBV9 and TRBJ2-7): DSGVTQTPKHLITATGQRVTLRCSPRSGDLSVYWYQQSLDQGLQFLIQYYNGEERAKGNILERFSAQQFPDLHSELNLSSLELGDSALYFCASSVTGTSYEQYFGPGTRLTVT.

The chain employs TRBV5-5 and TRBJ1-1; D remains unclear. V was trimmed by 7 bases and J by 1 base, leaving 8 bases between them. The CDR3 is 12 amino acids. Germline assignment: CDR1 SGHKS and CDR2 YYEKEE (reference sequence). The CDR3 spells CASGTPNTEAFF. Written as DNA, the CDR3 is TGTGCCAGCGGAACCCCGAACACTGAAGCTTTCTTT.

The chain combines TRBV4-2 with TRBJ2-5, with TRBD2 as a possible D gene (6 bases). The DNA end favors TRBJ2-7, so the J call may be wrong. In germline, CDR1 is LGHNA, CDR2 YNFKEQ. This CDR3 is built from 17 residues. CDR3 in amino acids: CASSQVLTRDPIYEQYF. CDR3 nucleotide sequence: TGTGCCAGCAGCCAAGTGTTGACGCGGGACCCGATCTACGAGCAGTACTTC.

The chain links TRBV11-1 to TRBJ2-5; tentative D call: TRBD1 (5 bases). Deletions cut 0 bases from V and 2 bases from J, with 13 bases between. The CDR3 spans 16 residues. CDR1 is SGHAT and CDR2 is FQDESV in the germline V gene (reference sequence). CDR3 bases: TGTGCCAGCAGCTTAGCCCATCCGACAGTACAAGAGACCCAGTACTTC. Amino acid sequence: CASSLAHPTVQETQYF.

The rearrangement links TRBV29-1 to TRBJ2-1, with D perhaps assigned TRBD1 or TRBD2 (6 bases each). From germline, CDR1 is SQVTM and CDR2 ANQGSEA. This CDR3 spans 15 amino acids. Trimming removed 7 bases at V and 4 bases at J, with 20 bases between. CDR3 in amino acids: CSADTGGPPYNEQFF. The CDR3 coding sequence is TGCAGCGCTGACACCGGGGGCCCACCATACAATGAGCAGTTCTTC.

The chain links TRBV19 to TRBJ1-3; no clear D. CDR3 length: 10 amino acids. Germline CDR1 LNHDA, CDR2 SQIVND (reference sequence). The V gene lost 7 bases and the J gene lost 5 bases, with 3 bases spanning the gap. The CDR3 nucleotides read TGTGCCAGTAATAGAAACACCATATATTTT. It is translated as CASNRNTIYF.

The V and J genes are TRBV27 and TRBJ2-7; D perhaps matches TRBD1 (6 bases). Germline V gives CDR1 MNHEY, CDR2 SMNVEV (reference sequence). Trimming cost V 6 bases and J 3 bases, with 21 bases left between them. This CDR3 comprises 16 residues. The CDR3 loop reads CASSPGARADIYEQYF. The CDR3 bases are TGTGCCAGCAGCCCAGGGGCCCGAGCAGATATCTACGAGCAGTACTTC.

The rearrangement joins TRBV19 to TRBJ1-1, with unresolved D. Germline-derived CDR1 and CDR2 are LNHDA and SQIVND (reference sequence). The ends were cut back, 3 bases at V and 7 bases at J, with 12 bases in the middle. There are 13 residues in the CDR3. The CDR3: CASSITSGSEAFF. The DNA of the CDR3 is TGTGCCAGTAGTATCACCTCGGGGAGTGAAGCTTTCTTT.

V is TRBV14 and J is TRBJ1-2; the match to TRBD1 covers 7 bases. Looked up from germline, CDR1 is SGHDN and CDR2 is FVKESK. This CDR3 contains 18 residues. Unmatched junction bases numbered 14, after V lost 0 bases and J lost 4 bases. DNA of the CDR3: TGTGCCAGCAGCCAAGACCCCCTAACAGGGGAGGGGTTCTATGGCTACACCTTC. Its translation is CASSQDPLTGEGFYGYTF.

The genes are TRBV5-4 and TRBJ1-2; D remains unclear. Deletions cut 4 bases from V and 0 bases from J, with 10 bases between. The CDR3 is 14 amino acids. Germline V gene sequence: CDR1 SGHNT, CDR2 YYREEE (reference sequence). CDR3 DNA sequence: TGTGCCAGCAGCCCGTCTACCGCTAACTATGGCTACACCTTC. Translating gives CASSPSTANYGYTF. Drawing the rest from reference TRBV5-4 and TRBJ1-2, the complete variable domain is ETGVTQSPTHLIKTRGQQVTLRCSSQSGHNTVSWYQQALGQGPQFIFQYYREEENGRGNFPPRFSGLQFPNYSSELNVNALELDDSALYLCASSPSTANYGYTFGSGTRLTVV.

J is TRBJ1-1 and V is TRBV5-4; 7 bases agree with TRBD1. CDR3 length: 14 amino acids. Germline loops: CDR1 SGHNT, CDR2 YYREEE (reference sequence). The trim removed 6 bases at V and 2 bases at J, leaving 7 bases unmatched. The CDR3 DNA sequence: TGTGCCAGCAACAACAGGGGTTTAAACACTGAAGCTTTCTTT. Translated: CASNNRGLNTEAFF.

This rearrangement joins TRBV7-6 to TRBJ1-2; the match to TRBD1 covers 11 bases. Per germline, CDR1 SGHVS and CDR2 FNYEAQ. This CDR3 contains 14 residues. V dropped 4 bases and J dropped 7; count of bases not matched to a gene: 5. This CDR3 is CASSSGTGGSGYTF. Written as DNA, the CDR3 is TGTGCCAGCAGCTCCGGGACAGGGGGGAGTGGCTACACCTTC.

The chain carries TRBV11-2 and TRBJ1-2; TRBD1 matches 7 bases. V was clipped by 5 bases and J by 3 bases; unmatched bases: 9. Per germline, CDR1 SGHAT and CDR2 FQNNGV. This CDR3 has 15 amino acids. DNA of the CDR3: TGTGCCAGCAGCCAAAGTTACAGGGGAGACTATGGCTACACCTTC. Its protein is CASSQSYRGDYGYTF.

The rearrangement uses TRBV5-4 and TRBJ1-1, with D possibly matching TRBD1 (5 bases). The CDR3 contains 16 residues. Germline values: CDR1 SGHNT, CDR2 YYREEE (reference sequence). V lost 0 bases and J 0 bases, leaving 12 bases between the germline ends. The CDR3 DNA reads TGTGCCAGCAGCTTGGAGGGTAAGGGGCTGAACACTGAAGCTTTCTTT. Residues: CASSLEGKGLNTEAFF.

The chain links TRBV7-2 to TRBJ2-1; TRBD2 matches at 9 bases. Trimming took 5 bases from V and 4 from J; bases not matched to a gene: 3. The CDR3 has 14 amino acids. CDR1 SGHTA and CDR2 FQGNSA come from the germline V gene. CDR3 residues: CASSPSGAYNEQFF. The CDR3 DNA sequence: TGTGCCAGCAGCCCTAGCGGGGCGTACAATGAGCAGTTCTTC.

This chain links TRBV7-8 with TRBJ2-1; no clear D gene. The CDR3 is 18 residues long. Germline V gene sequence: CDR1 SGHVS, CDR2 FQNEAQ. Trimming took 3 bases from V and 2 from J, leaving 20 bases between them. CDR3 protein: CASSFRSDTAYPYNEQFF. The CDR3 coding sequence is TGTGCCAGCAGCTTCCGCTCCGATACAGCGTACCCCTACAATGAGCAGTTCTTC.

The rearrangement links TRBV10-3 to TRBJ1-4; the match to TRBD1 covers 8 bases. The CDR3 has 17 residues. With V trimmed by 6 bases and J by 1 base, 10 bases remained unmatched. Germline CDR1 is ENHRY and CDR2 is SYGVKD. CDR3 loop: CAISQGQGGETNEKLFF. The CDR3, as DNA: TGTGCCATCAGCCAAGGACAGGGAGGGGAAACTAATGAAAAACTGTTTTTT.

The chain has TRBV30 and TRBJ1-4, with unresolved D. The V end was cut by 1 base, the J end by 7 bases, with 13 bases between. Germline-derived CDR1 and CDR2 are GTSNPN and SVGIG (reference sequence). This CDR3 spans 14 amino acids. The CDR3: CAWSATLGGEKLFF. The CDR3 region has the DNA TGTGCCTGGAGTGCAACCTTAGGAGGTGAAAAACTGTTTTTT.